These 24 T cell receptor beta chains came from one sample sequenced in a study of T-cell reconstitution after alpha-beta-depleted transplantation in children. This sample's TCRbeta library carried unique molecular identifier barcodes. From the PCR reads, TCRdb called clonotypes with MiXCR, one entry per CDR3 protein. Of about 250,000 distinct CDR3 sequences listed, 20% to 30% are singletons. The sequenced sample was PBMCs, mostly from graft donor cells, obtained 360 days after TCRalphabeta/CD19-depleted stem cell transplant. The receptor set was obtained from a female patient aged 2-9 years who had a stem cell transplant for congenital amegakaryocytic thrombocytopenia, so the T cells may come from the graft donor.

This sequence joins TRBV12-3 or TRBV12-4 and TRBJ2-7, with 7 bases identical to TRBD2. CDR3 length: 14 residues. The V and J ends lost 6 bases and 3 bases, in that order; junction bases with no gene match: 8. The CDR3 DNA follows: TGTGCCAGCAGCTGGGGACTAAGCGACTACGAGCAGTACTTC. Protein sequence: CASSWGLSDYEQYF.

The chain combines TRBV7-2 with TRBJ2-7, with a weak D call TRBD2 (5 bases). The ends were cut back, 3 bases at V and 2 bases at J, with 11 bases in the middle. The CDR3 length is 14 residues. Germline V gives CDR1 SGHTA, CDR2 FQGNSA. In nucleotides, the CDR3 is TGTGCCAGCAGCTTCGGACTGAGGACCTACGAGCAGTACTTC. Translated, it gives CASSFGLRTYEQYF.

This clonotype has only a few counts. The V call is TRBV20-1, the J call TRBJ2-7, with a possible D match to TRBD2 (5 bases). This CDR3 contains 14 residues. Deletions cut 6 bases from V and 6 bases from J, with 21 bases between. The germline CDR1 and CDR2 sequences are DFQATT and SNEGSKA (reference sequence). The DNA of the CDR3 is TGCAGTGCCCCCTTGGAGGCAGGTCGGGCCGAGCAGTACTTC. Protein product: CSAPLEAGRAEQYF.

The chain's CDR3 is CASSLPSWTEVETEAFF. CDR3 coding DNA: TGTGCCAGCAGCTTACCATCCTGGACGGAGGTAGAAACTGAAGCTTTCTTT. V is TRBV7-8 and J is TRBJ1-1, with D hard to call. V shed 2 bases and J shed 5 bases, with 21 bases lying between them. Germline V gene lookup returns CDR1 SGHVS and CDR2 FQNEAQ. The CDR3 totals 17 residues.

This clonotype was seen a few times. The V and J genes are TRBV6-2 or TRBV6-3 and TRBJ2-3; possible D gene TRBD2, 6 bases. Germline CDR1 and CDR2: MNHEY and SVGEGT. This CDR3 contains 18 residues. V lost 7 bases to trimming and J lost 4 bases, with 27 bases between them. The CDR3 sequence is CASTPYRGLLGEADTQYF. Written as DNA, the CDR3 is TGTGCCAGCACTCCGTATAGGGGACTGTTGGGGGAGGCAGATACGCAGTATTTT.

This clonotype was observed at least ten times. The V call is TRBV12-3 or TRBV12-4, the J call TRBJ2-5, with TRBD1 as a possible D gene (6 bases). V was shortened by 6 bases and J by 4 bases, with 9 bases between the two germline ends. CDR3 length: 12 amino acids. CDR3 nucleotide sequence: TGTGCCAGCAGGCGAGGGGGAGAGACCCAGTACTTC. Protein product: CASRRGGETQYF.

This chain joins TRBV5-1 and TRBJ2-5; D gene unclear. Per germline, CDR1 SGHRS and CDR2 YFSETQ. The V end was cut by 0 bases, the J end by 6 bases, with 12 bases between. The length of the CDR3 is 14 residues. The chain's CDR3 is CASSLGSTQQTQYF. The CDR3 coding sequence is TGCGCCAGCAGCTTGGGATCCACCCAGCAGACCCAGTACTTC. The full variable domain, completed using reference TRBV5-1 and TRBJ2-5, is KAGVTQTPRYLIKTRGQQVTLSCSPISGHRSVSWYQQTPGQGLQFLFEYFSETQRNKGNFPGRFSGRQFSNSRSEMNVSTLELGDSALYLCASSLGSTQQTQYFGPGTRLLVL.

This clonotype was counted many times. V is TRBV6-1 and J is TRBJ2-3; 7 nucleotides match TRBD1. Germline V gene data show CDR1 as MNHNS and CDR2 as SASEGT. CDR3 length equals 13 residues. V lost 4 bases and J lost 4; bases outside the gene matches: 2. Here the CDR3 DNA reads TGTGCCAGCAGTGGACAGGGCGCAGATACGCAGTATTTT. This gives the protein CASSGQGADTQYF.

This clonotype was seen a handful of times. V is TRBV5-1 and J is TRBJ1-5; TRBD1 is a possible D gene (5 bases). Looked up from germline, CDR1 is SGHRS and CDR2 is YFSETQ. This CDR3 region has 14 residues. V lost 4 bases and J 2 bases, leaving 10 bases between the germline ends. The CDR3 DNA reads as TGCGCCAGCAGCCTCCAGGGAGGCAATCAGCCCCAGCATTTT. Translation gives CASSLQGGNQPQHF.

This clonotype was counted a few times. The V call is TRBV10-2, the J call TRBJ2-3; 10 bases align to TRBD2. Germline V CDR1 and CDR2: WSHSY, SAAADI. The CDR3 has 15 amino acids. The V segment lost 3 bases and the J segment 5 bases; nucleotides outside the gene matches: 5. CDR3 in amino acids: CASSDSGGAVDTQYF. The CDR3 nucleotides read TGCGCCAGCAGTGACAGCGGGGGGGCCGTAGATACGCAGTATTTT.

Ten or more counts support this clonotype. The rearrangement joins TRBV4-1 to TRBJ2-5, with D possibly being TRBD1 (5 bases). Germline assignment: CDR1 MGHRA and CDR2 YSYEKL. The V end was cut by 2 bases, the J end by 6 bases, with 10 bases between. CDR3 length equals 13 residues. The CDR3 region has the DNA TGCGCCAGCAGCCAAATAGGGGAAAAGACCCAGTACTTC. Amino acids: CASSQIGEKTQYF.

The genes are TRBV3-1 and TRBJ2-3, with D uncertain. The CDR3 extends over 15 amino acids. The V and J ends lost 6 bases and 5 bases respectively, with 18 bases between them. The germline CDR1 and CDR2 sequences are LGHDT and YNNKEL (reference sequence). The CDR3 sequence: CASRPTPFPVDTQYF. In DNA form, the CDR3 reads TGTGCCAGCAGACCTACCCCATTTCCGGTAGATACGCAGTATTTT.

This clonotype showed up just a few times. The J gene is TRBJ1-3, the V gene TRBV10-3; no reliable D call. CDR1 is ENHRY, CDR2 SYGVKD, per germline. This CDR3 spans 15 amino acids. V lost 3 bases to trimming and J lost 2 bases, with 11 bases between them. CDR3 coding DNA: TGTGCCATCAGTGACGTTGGGGTCCCTGGAAACACCATATATTTT. It specifies CAISDVGVPGNTIYF.

The genes are TRBV12-3 or TRBV12-4 and TRBJ2-7, with TRBD1 matching over 8 bases. V trimming: 8 bases; J trimming: 2 bases; junction bases outside the gene matches: 5. The CDR3 is made up of 13 amino acids. CDR3 DNA: TGTGCCAGCGGAAGGGACAGGACCTACGAGCAGTACTTC. Translating it yields CASGRDRTYEQYF.

This clonotype was picked up many times. The chain employs TRBV12-3 or TRBV12-4 and TRBJ2-7, with TRBD1 matching over 8 bases. CDR3 length equals 14 residues. The ends lost 6 bases at V and 0 bases at J; junction bases unmatched: 4. The CDR3 region is CASRRTGSSYEQYF. The CDR3 region has the DNA TGTGCCAGCAGACGGACAGGGAGCTCCTACGAGCAGTACTTC.

V and J are TRBV5-1 and TRBJ2-1, with 7 nucleotides matching TRBD1. Unmatched junction bases numbered 9, after V lost 3 bases and J lost 6 bases. Germline V CDR1 and CDR2: SGHRS, YFSETQ. The CDR3 spans 15 residues. Written as DNA, the CDR3 is TGCGCCAGCAGCTACCGACAGGGTTCGGGCAATGAGCAGTTCTTC. Amino acids: CASSYRQGSGNEQFF.

The chain is built from TRBV5-1 and TRBJ1-1; maybe TRBD1 (5 bases). V was trimmed by 4 bases and J by 0 bases, leaving 16 bases between them. The germline gives CDR1 SGHRS, CDR2 YFSETQ. The CDR3 has 16 residues. CDR3 sequence: CASSPTSGQMNTEAFF. The DNA of the CDR3 is TGCGCCAGCAGCCCAACCTCGGGGCAGATGAACACTGAAGCTTTCTTT. Drawing the rest from reference TRBV5-1 and TRBJ1-1, the complete variable domain is KAGVTQTPRYLIKTRGQQVTLSCSPISGHRSVSWYQQTPGQGLQFLFEYFSETQRNKGNFPGRFSGRQFSNSRSEMNVSTLELGDSALYLCASSPTSGQMNTEAFFGQGTRLTVV.

This clonotype was counted at least ten times. The chain joins TRBV12-3 or TRBV12-4 to TRBJ2-1, with 7 bases fitting TRBD1. V gave up 1 base and J gave up 2 bases; unmatched junction bases: 2. CDR3 length: 15 amino acids. DNA for the CDR3: TGTGCCAGCAGTTTAGGTCAGGGGGCCTACAATGAGCAGTTCTTC. Translating gives CASSLGQGAYNEQFF.

The V and J genes are TRBV12-3 or TRBV12-4 and TRBJ2-5; the D is unclear. CDR3 length equals 15 residues. V lost 0 bases and J lost 3, with 11 bases in between. The CDR3 DNA sequence: TGTGCCAGCAGTTTAGCGCTATCAGGAGAAGAGACCCAGTACTTC. Translating gives CASSLALSGEETQYF.

This clonotype was counted only a few times. J is TRBJ2-1 and V is TRBV2, with TRBD2 identical over 10 bases. From germline, CDR1 is SNHLY and CDR2 FYNNEI. The junction had 3 bases not matched to a gene; V was cut back by 1 base and J by 3 bases. The CDR3 totals 16 residues. The CDR3 reads CASSEGLAGVYNEQFF. CDR3 sequence (DNA): TGTGCCAGCAGTGAAGGGCTAGCGGGGGTCTACAATGAGCAGTTCTTC.

This clonotype was detected only a few times. The rearrangement uses TRBV10-3 and TRBJ2-2; 8 bases are shared with TRBD2. The CDR3 consists of 14 residues. In germline, CDR1 is ENHRY, CDR2 SYGVKD. V shed 3 bases, J shed 7 bases, and the junction held 4 bases outside the gene matches. CDR3 bases: TGTGCCATCAGTGAAAGACTAGCGAACGGGGAGCTGTTTTTT. It codes for CAISERLANGELFF.

V is TRBV24-1 and J is TRBJ2-1; 7 bases are a match to TRBD1. The CDR3 length is 15 residues. The J segment lost 5 bases and the V segment lost 4 bases, leaving 7 bases of the junction unmatched. Germline V CDR1 and CDR2: KGHDR, SFDVKD. CDR3 nucleotides: TGTGCCACCAGTGAGCCCTGGACAGGCCACAATGAGCAGTTCTTC. It is translated as CATSEPWTGHNEQFF.

V is TRBV28 and J is TRBJ2-3; D perhaps matches TRBD1 (7 bases). Trimming cost V 10 bases and J 3 bases, with 17 bases left between them. CDR3 size: 14 residues. The germline CDR1 and CDR2 sequences are MDHEN and SYDVKM. The CDR3 nucleotides read TGTGCCACCGAGCCAGGGGGGAAAACAGATACGCAGTATTTT. Protein sequence: CATEPGGKTDTQYF.

The sample holds a few counts of this clonotype. The V call is TRBV20-1, the J call TRBJ2-3; D is unresolved. This CDR3 is built from 12 residues. Between the trimmed V and J ends, which lost 4 bases and 4 bases, there was a span of 9 bases. CDR1 and CDR2 from the germline V gene are DFQATT and SNEGSKA (reference sequence). The CDR3 protein is CSAISLSDTQYF. The CDR3 DNA reads TGCAGTGCTATTAGTCTGTCAGATACGCAGTATTTT.